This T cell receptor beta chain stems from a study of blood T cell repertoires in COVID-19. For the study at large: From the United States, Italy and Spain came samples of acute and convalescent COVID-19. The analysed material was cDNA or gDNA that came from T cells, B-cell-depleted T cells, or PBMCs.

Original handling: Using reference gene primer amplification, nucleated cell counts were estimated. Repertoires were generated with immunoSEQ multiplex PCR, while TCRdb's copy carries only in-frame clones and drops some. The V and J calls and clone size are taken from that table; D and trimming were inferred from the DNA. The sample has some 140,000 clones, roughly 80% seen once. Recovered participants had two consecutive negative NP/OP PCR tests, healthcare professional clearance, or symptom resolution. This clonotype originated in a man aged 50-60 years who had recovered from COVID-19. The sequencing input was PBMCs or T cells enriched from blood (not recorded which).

The CDR3 coding sequence is TGTGCCAGCAGCCAAGGGACTCGAAATTCACCCCTCCACTTT. Protein: CASSQGTRNSPLHF. The chain uses TRBV3-1 (or the pseudogene TRBV3-2) and TRBJ1-6; D gene unclear. The V and J ends lost 1 base and 7 bases respectively, with 8 bases between them. The CDR3 has 14 amino acids. The germline V gene has CDR1 LGHDT and CDR2 YNNKEL (reference sequence).